This T cell receptor (beta chain) originates from a study of post-analysis software for immune sequencing data (dated by TCRdb to the mid-2010s). Notes on the research overall: Relapsing-remitting, secondary progressive and progressive-relapsing multiple sclerosis were recorded as disease courses, and subtype annotation was lacking for some patients. A subset of samples was prepared in parallel using single-end sample barcoding, then pooled and co-amplified after Illumina adapter ligation. Patient repertoires were compared against ten to twelve previously published healthy control repertoires from donors aged roughly 6 to 26 years.

To demonstrate the VDJtools post-analysis software, the study profiled TCR beta repertoires from the peripheral blood of about 13 young patients with multiple sclerosis. Multiple sclerosis patients were children and adolescents aged about 6 to 16 years. The full study reports these points: Four to six TRBV segments, including TRBV5-6, TRBV5-1 and TRBV20-1, were significantly more frequent in patients than controls. Multiple sclerosis patients had significantly lower normalized Chao1 diversity than controls, a result that suggests substantial peripheral T-cell clonal expansion. When samples were clustered directly using the F measure, samples prepared in the same batch co-clustered strongly, which prompted a batch-effect correction. The control group was slightly older than the multiple sclerosis patient group.

Concerning this clonotype: Its target antigen remains unknown. Per-base quality was not reported, and no clone a single base away is much larger than it.

V lost 3 bases and J lost 1 base, and the count of bases not matched to a germline gene is 8. Looking up the germline V gene (reference sequence) yields CDR1 LGHDT and CDR2 YNNKEL. Reading from cysteine to phenylalanine, the CDR3 counts 16 amino acids. Only the CDR3 portion is preserved as DNA: 48 bases, with reading frame beginning at the first base. The library was produced with PCR. These reads were obtained on an Illumina HiSeq 2500. Unique molecular identifiers were incorporated into TCR beta cDNA libraries to reduce PCR and sequencing biases. Roughly 0.5 million cDNA molecules were obtained per 1 to 10 million input T cells, so each molecule approximated one T cell. The patient libraries were prepared and sequenced with the same protocol used for the earlier healthy control dataset. Samples belonging to the same batch were prepared together, multiplexed and sequenced on a shared HiSeq lane. The study's processing was this. Raw barcoded reads were processed with MIGEC, and single-read molecular identifier groups were discarded before consensus assembly and CDR3 extraction. Clonotype tables were post-analysed with VDJtools, normalizing diversity by down-sampling all datasets to the smallest sample size. In repertoire overlap clustering, CDR3 amino acid sequences, but not nucleotide sequences, were matched to correct batch-related cross-sample contamination. TCRdb handled the public reads itself, with Q25 trimming in fastp and clone calling in MiXCR, and kept productive beta chains. When rows share a CDR3 protein, they turn into one entry using the most common DNA and genes. None of the V and J calls come from the authors' own analysis; TCRdb made them. The sample profile shows roughly 600,000 distinct CDR3 sequences; around 47% of them were found once. Clones ranked in the top ten supply over 1.5% of the sample.

Here the chain combines TRBV3-1 and TRBJ2-7; 8 middle bases align to TRBD2. Sequenced: blood. The TCR originated in a girl between 5 and 17 years old with multiple sclerosis. The nucleotides read TGTGCCAGCAGCCATCATGCCGGGGGGGTGTCCTACGAGCAGTACTTC. This is translated as CASSHHAGGVSYEQYF.